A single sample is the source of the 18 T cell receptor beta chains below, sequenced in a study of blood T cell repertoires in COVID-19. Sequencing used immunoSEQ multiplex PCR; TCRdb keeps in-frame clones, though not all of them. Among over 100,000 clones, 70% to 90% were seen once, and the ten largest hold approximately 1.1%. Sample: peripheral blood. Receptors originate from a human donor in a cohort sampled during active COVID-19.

The CDR3 bases are TGTGCCACCGGAGGATTTCCCTACGAGCAGTACTTC. As protein: CATGGFPYEQYF. The chain employs TRBV6-6 and TRBJ2-7; possibly TRBD2 for D (5 bases). Trimming cost V 10 bases and J 2 bases, with 12 bases left between them. Germline CDR1 is MNHNY and CDR2 is SVGAGI (reference sequence). This CDR3 has 12 amino acids.

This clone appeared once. DNA of the CDR3: TGCGCCAGCAGCTCGGGGACTAGCGGGCAAGAGACCCAGTACTTC. It yields the protein CASSSGTSGQETQYF. The chain combines TRBV5-1 with TRBJ2-5; TRBD2 aligns across 12 bases. V lost 3 bases to trimming and J lost 2 bases; unmatched junction nucleotides: 2. Per the germline V gene, CDR1 is SGHRS and CDR2 is YFSETQ. This CDR3 spans 15 amino acids.

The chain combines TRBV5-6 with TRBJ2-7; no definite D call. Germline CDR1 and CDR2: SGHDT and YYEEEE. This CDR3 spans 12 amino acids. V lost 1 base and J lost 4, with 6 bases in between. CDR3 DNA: TGTGCCAGCAGCTTGCGCGGATACGAGCAGTACTTC. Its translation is CASSLRGYEQYF.

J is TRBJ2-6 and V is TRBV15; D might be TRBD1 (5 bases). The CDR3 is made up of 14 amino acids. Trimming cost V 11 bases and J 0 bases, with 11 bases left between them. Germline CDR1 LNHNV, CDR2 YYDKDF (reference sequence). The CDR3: CACSTGSGANVLTF. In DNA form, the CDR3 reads TGTGCCTGCAGCACAGGCTCTGGGGCCAACGTCCTGACTTTC.

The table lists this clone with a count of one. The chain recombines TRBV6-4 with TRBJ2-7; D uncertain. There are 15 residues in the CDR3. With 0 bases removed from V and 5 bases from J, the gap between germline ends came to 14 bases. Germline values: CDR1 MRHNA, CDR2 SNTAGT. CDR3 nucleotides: TGTGCCAGCAGTGACTCAGAGACACGATCCAACGAGCAGTACTTC. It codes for CASSDSETRSNEQYF.

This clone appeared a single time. CDR3 coding DNA: TGTGCCAGCAGCTTCACAGGGATCACTGAAGCTTTCTTT. Its translation: CASSFTGITEAFF. The chain uses TRBV27 and TRBJ1-1; TRBD1 is a possible D gene (6 bases). Between the trimmed V and J ends, which lost 6 bases and 4 bases, there was a span of 12 bases. Germline CDR1 is MNHEY and CDR2 is SMNVEV (reference sequence). The CDR3 is 13 residues long.

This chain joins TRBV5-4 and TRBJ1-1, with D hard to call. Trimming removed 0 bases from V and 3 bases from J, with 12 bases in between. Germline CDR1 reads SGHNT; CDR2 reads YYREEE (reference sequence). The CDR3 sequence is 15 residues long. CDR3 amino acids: CASSLGPRGDTEAFF. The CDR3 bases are TGTGCCAGCAGCTTGGGCCCCCGGGGAGACACTGAAGCTTTCTTT.

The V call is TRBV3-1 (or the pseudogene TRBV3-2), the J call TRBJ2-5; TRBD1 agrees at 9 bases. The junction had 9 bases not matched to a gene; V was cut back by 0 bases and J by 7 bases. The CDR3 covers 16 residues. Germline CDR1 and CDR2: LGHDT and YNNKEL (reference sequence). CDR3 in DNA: TGTGCCAGCAGCCAAGATCGGGGGACAGGGCATTTGACCCAGTACTTC. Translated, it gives CASSQDRGTGHLTQYF.

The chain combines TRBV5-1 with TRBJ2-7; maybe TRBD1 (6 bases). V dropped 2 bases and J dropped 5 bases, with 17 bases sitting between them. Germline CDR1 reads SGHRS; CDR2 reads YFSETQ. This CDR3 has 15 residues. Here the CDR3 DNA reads TGCGCCAGCAGCTTAGAGTCCAGGGGTGTCCACGAGCAGTACTTC. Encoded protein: CASSLESRGVHEQYF.

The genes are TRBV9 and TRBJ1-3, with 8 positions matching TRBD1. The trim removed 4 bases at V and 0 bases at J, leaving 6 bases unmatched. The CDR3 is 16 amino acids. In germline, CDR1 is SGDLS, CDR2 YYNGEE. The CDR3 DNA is TGTGCCAGCAGCACCGGGACAGGCTTCTCTGGAAACACCATATATTTT. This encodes CASSTGTGFSGNTIYF.

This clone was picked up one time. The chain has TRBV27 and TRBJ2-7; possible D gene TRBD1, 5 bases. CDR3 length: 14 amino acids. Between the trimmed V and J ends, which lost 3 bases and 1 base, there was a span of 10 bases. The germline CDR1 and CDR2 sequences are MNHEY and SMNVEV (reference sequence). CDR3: CASSFRGPSYEQYF. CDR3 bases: TGTGCCAGCAGTTTTAGGGGTCCTTCCTACGAGCAGTACTTC.

The CDR3 DNA reads as TGTGCCAGCACTCTGAGACAGGGGTTCCAAGAGACCCAGTACTTC. It encodes CASTLRQGFQETQYF. This sequence joins TRBV5-4 and TRBJ2-5, with TRBD1 matching 8 bases. The CDR3 length is 15 residues. The germline V gene encodes CDR1 SGHNT and CDR2 YYREEE (reference sequence). The ends lost 6 bases at V and 1 base at J; junction bases unmatched: 8.

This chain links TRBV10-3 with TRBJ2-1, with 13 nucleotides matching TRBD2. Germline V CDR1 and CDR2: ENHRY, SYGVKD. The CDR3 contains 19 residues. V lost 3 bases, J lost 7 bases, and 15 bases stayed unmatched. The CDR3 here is CAISEPGWGTSGKSNEQFF. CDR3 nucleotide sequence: TGTGCCATCAGTGAACCGGGTTGGGGGACTAGCGGGAAGTCTAATGAGCAGTTCTTC.

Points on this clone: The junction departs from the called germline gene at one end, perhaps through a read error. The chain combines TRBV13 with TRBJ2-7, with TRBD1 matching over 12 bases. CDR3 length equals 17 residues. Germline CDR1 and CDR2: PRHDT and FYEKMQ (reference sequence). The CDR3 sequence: CASSIGTGGGGSDEQYF. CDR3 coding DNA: TGTGCCAGCAGCATAGGGACAGGGGGCGGGGGGTCGGACGAGCAGTACTTC.

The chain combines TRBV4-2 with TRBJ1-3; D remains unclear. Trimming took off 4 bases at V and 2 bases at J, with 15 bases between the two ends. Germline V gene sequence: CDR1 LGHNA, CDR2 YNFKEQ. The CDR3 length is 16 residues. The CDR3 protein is CASSPGGGQPGNTIYF. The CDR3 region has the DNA TGTGCCAGCAGCCCAGGTGGAGGGCAGCCTGGAAACACCATATATTTT.

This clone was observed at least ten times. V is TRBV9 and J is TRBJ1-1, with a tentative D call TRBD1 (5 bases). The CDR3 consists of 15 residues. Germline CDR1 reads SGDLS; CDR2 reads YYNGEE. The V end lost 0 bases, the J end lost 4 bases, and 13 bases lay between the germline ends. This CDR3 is CASSVGRGEGTEAFF. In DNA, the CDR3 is TGTGCCAGCAGCGTAGGTAGAGGGGAGGGCACTGAAGCTTTCTTT.

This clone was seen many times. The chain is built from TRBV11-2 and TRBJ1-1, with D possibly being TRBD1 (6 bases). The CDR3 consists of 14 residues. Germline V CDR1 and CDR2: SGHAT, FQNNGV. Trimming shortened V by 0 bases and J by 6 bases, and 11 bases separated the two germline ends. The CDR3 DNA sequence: TGTGCCAGCAGCTTAGAGGGGACATTCCCTGAAGCTTTCTTT. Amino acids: CASSLEGTFPEAFF.

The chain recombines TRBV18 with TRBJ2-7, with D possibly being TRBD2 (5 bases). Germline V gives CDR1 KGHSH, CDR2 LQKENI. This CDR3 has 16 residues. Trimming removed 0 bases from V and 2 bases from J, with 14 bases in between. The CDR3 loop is CASSPPIGVGPYEQYF. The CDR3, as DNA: TGTGCCAGCTCACCACCAATCGGGGTGGGCCCCTACGAGCAGTACTTC.